This T cell receptor (beta chain) was profiled in a study of beta chain features in type 1 diabetes. The isolated RNA, all of it, was reverse transcribed, so expressed TCRB transcripts were what got sequenced. Clones were read by immunoSEQ multiplex PCR, and TCRdb kept only the in-frame ones, dropping some. The repertoire holds more than 300,000 clones, 7.5% to 9% seen once, with less than 0.45% in the top ten. Populations isolated by sorting all had purity greater than 95%. CDR3 length: 15 residues. The germline V gene has CDR1 SGHTA and CDR2 FQGNSA. V shed 5 bases and J shed 1 base, with 15 bases lying between them.

Sequenced material: central memory CD4+ T cells from blood. The chain employs TRBV7-2 and TRBJ2-7; D is perhaps TRBD1 (5 bases). This sequence was found in a woman aged 18-29 years in good health. The CDR3 DNA follows: TGTGCCAGCAGCCCCACCAGAGGACAATCCTACGAGCAGTACTTC. This sequence encodes CASSPTRGQSYEQYF.